The rows below give T cell receptor beta chains drawn from one sample of a study of blood T cell repertoires in COVID-19. TCRdb's copy holds only in-frame clones and misses some; the assay was immunoSEQ multiplex PCR. Of 70,000 or so clones in the sample, around 86% were seen once. The sequencing sample was made of peripheral blood. These receptors were taken from a man younger than 40 with acute or convalescent COVID-19. The CDR3 runs from the conserved cysteine through the conserved F or W. A D gene is named only where the DNA matches it firmly. The listing skips clone size in some rows; elsewhere it reads once, few, many or a size class.

abundance	j_gene	v_gene	d_gene	CDR3nt	CDR3aa
NA	TRBJ2-5	TRBV6-5	NA	TGTGCCAGCAGTAGAGGCACGGGGAACCAAGAGACCCAGTACTTC	CASSRGTGNQETQYF
NA	TRBJ1-1	TRBV7-9	NA	TGTGCCAGCAGCAAGGCAGGGTTGGGCACTGAAGCTTTCTTT	CASSKAGLGTEAFF
NA	TRBJ2-2	TRBV3-1/TRBV3-2	NA	TGTGCCAGCAGCCAAGTCTTCGGGGAGCTGTTTTTT	CASSQVFGELFF
NA	TRBJ2-5	TRBV5-1	TRBD2	TGCGCCAGCAGCTTGGGGCTAGCGGGGGGACAAGAGACCCAGTACTTC	CASSLGLAGGQETQYF
NA	TRBJ2-7	TRBV14	NA	TGTGCCAGCAGCCAAGGAAACTACTTTGGCTACTACGAGCAGTACTTC	CASSQGNYFGYYEQYF
NA	TRBJ2-3	TRBV10-1	TRBD2	TGCGCCAGCAGTGATTCTCGGCGGGGGAGCACAGATACGCAGTATTTT	CASSDSRRGSTDTQYF
NA	TRBJ2-5	TRBV11-1	NA	TGTGCCAGCAGTGAATCAGGGATACACCAAGAGACCCAGTACTTC	CASSESGIHQETQYF
NA	TRBJ1-1	TRBV7-9	NA	TGTGCCAGCAGCTTAGGGCAGGCCCGAGCTTTCTTT	CASSLGQARAFF
NA	TRBJ2-1	TRBV5-1	NA	TGCGCCAGCAGCTTGCGGGGGTCCAGCCCCAATGAGCAGTTCTTC	CASSLRGSSPNEQFF
few	TRBJ1-1	TRBV6-2/TRBV6-3	NA	TGTGCCAGCAGTTACTCAGAGGGGGTGAACACTGAAGCTTTCTTT	CASSYSEGVNTEAFF
NA	TRBJ1-2	TRBV28	NA	TGTGCCGGACTGCGGGGCTACACCTTC	CAGLRGYTF
few	TRBJ2-7	TRBV7-2	NA	TGTGCCAGCAGCTTATCTTACGGGAGCTCCAACGAGCAGTACTTC	CASSLSYGSSNEQYF
NA	TRBJ1-1	TRBV10-3	NA	TGTGCCATCAGTGAGTCGGGGGGGATGACAGGTGAAGCTTTCTTT	CAISESGGMTGEAFF
NA	TRBJ2-5	TRBV5-1	NA	TGCGCCAGCAGCTTCAGGGGTATAAGGGAGACCCAGTACTTC	CASSFRGIRETQYF
NA	TRBJ1-2	TRBV19	TRBD1	TGTGCCAGTAGTGCTGACCGGGACAGGGGGAGGGATGGCTACACCTTC	CASSADRDRGRDGYTF
NA	TRBJ1-1	TRBV24-1	NA	TGTGCCACTCGGGGCGGGGACACTGAAGCTTTCTTT	CATRGGDTEAFF
NA	TRBJ1-1	TRBV5-1	TRBD1	TGCGCCAGCAGCTTTACAGGGGTCGTCACTGAAGCTTTCTTT	CASSFTGVVTEAFF
NA	TRBJ2-5	TRBV11-3	TRBD1	TGTGCCAGCAGCTTAGCCCCGGGACAGGGTCTACAAGAGACCCAGTACTTC	CASSLAPGQGLQETQYF
NA	TRBJ1-1	TRBV5-6	NA	TGTGCCAGCAGCCGCAGGGTTAACACTGAAGCTTTCTTT	CASSRRVNTEAFF
few	TRBJ2-1	TRBV19	TRBD1	TGTGCCAGTAGCATCGGACAGGGCAATGAGCAGTTCTTC	CASSIGQGNEQFF
NA	TRBJ2-3	TRBV19	TRBD2	TGTGCCAGTAGTATAGCTCCGGGAGGAGATACGCAGTATTTT	CASSIAPGGDTQYF
NA	TRBJ1-5	TRBV10-2	TRBD1	TGCGCCAGCACCTCAGACAGGGGGCGGTGGGTTCATTTT	CASTSDRGRWVHF
NA	TRBJ1-2	TRBV5-4	TRBD1	TGTGCCAGCAGCCTCACTGGACAGGGCGTTGAAAACTATGGCTACACCTTC	CASSLTGQGVENYGYTF
NA	TRBJ2-1	TRBV29-1	TRBD1	TGCAGCGTTGCACTTCTAATGGACAGGGTAAGGTCCTACAATGAGCAGTTCTTC	CSVALLMDRVRSYNEQFF
NA	TRBJ2-2	TRBV9	TRBD2	TGTGCCAGCAGCGACAGCGGGGGGGCCACCGGGGAGCTGTTTTTT	CASSDSGGATGELFF
NA	TRBJ1-1	TRBV11-2	NA	TGTGCCAGCAGCTTTCAGGGTATGACTGAAGCTTTCTTT	CASSFQGMTEAFF
NA	TRBJ1-6	TRBV11-1	NA	TGTGCCAGCAGCCTGCTCCTACGGTCACCCCTCCACTTT	CASSLLLRSPLHF
NA	TRBJ1-1	TRBV14	NA	TGTGCCAGCAGCCTCGACAGGAACACTGAAGCTTTCTTT	CASSLDRNTEAFF
once	TRBJ1-5	TRBV6-5	NA	TGTGCCAGCAGCACCCGGGGGACCAATCAGCCCCAGCATTTT	CASSTRGTNQPQHF
NA	TRBJ1-3	TRBV9	NA	TGTGCCAGCAGCGTAGCGGCCCCGGGAGTGTCTGGAAACACCATATATTTT	CASSVAAPGVSGNTIYF
NA	TRBJ2-2	TRBV9	TRBD1	TGTGCCAGCAGCGTTGGACAGGGAGCCGGGGAGCTGTTTTTT	CASSVGQGAGELFF
NA	TRBJ1-5	TRBV7-8	TRBD1	TGTGCCAGCAGCTTAGTTGGGACAGACTTTTCGTCCCAGCATTTT	CASSLVGTDFSSQHF
NA	TRBJ1-1	TRBV5-1	NA	TGCGCCAGCAGCTTTCAGGGGAACACTGAAGCTTTCTTT	CASSFQGNTEAFF
NA	TRBJ1-1	TRBV28	NA	TGTGCCAGCGCAACTTTTAACACTGAAGCTTTCTTT	CASATFNTEAFF
NA	TRBJ1-1	TRBV30	NA	TGTGCCTGGAGTGAGGATTACAGTTACTTTGAAGCTTTCTTT	CAWSEDYSYFEAFF
NA	TRBJ2-1	TRBV3-1/TRBV3-2	TRBD2	TGTGCCAGCAGCTTAGCGGGGGGGCAGTACAATGAGCAGTTCTTC	CASSLAGGQYNEQFF
NA	TRBJ2-3	TRBV9	NA	TGTGCCAGCAGCGTCCTAATAGATACGCAGTATTTT	CASSVLIDTQYF
few	TRBJ2-2	TRBV24-1	TRBD1	TGTGCCACCAGTGATTCGGCAGGGGGTTCAGTCGGGGAGCTGTTTTTT	CATSDSAGGSVGELFF
NA	TRBJ1-6	TRBV30	TRBD1	TGTGCCTGGGGGGACAGGGATAATTCACCCCTCCACTTT	CAWGDRDNSPLHF
NA	TRBJ1-4	TRBV5-1	NA	TGCGCCAGCAGCTTTGGACAGCTTGCAACTAATGAAAAACTGTTTTTT	CASSFGQLATNEKLFF
NA	TRBJ1-1	TRBV6-5	NA	TGTGCCAGCAGTTCCACGGCGCGGGGGCGGGACACTGAAGCTTTCTTT	CASSSTARGRDTEAFF
once	TRBJ1-2	TRBV13	TRBD1	TGTGCCAGCAGCTTAGGCCAGGGGGCCTACACCTTC	CASSLGQGAYTF
NA	TRBJ1-3	TRBV7-9	NA	TGTGCCAGCAGCTCCCTGGCCTCTGGAAACACCATATATTTT	CASSSLASGNTIYF
NA	TRBJ1-6	TRBV11-2	NA	TGTGCCAGCAGCTTAGATTCAGGGCCAAGCTCCTATAATTCACCCCTCCACTTT	CASSLDSGPSSYNSPLHF
NA	TRBJ1-2	TRBV19	NA	TGTGCCAGTAGTCCTCTCGGGGGTATGAGGGGCTACACCTTC	CASSPLGGMRGYTF
NA	TRBJ1-6	TRBV7-2	NA	TGTGCCAGCAGCCTGAGACAGGCATCCAGTTCACCCCTCCACTTT	CASSLRQASSSPLHF
NA	TRBJ2-2	TRBV9	NA	TGTGCCAGCAGCGTCTCCCCCGCCGGGGAGCTGTTTTTT	CASSVSPAGELFF
NA	TRBJ2-7	TRBV4-3	TRBD1	TGCGCCAGCAGCCAAGATCCAACAGGGGAAAGGGAGCAGTACTTC	CASSQDPTGEREQYF
few	TRBJ1-5	TRBV7-9	NA	TGTGCCAGCAGCTTAGACACCCTCGGGAATCAGCCCCAGCATTTT	CASSLDTLGNQPQHF
NA	TRBJ2-6	TRBV11-3	NA	TGTGCCAGCAGCTTATCCAGCTCTGGGGCCAACGTCCTGACTTTC	CASSLSSSGANVLTF
NA	TRBJ1-4	TRBV6-6	NA	TGTGCCAGCAGTTTTGGACAGAGTGAAAAACTGTTTTTT	CASSFGQSEKLFF
NA	TRBJ1-1	TRBV5-1	NA	TGCGCCAGCAGCTTGCTGGCGGGAACAGGGAACACTGAAGCTTTCTTT	CASSLLAGTGNTEAFF
NA	TRBJ1-1	TRBV4-1	TRBD1	TGCGCCAGCAGCCAACTGACAGGGTGGAACACTGAAGCTTTCTTT	CASSQLTGWNTEAFF
few	TRBJ1-1	TRBV18	NA	TGTGCCAGCTCACCACCCGCAGGGGTACGCACTGAAGCTTTCTTT	CASSPPAGVRTEAFF
few	TRBJ1-2	TRBV28	NA	TGTGCCAGCAGTTCGTTAGACAGATTTCGCTACACCTTC	CASSSLDRFRYTF
NA	TRBJ2-2	TRBV11-2	NA	TGTGCCAGCAGCTCCGGACGGAGGCATTTTCCCGGGGAGCTGTTTTTT	CASSSGRRHFPGELFF
NA	TRBJ2-7	TRBV7-2	TRBD2	TGTGCCAGCAGCTTCGCTAGCGGGAGGGACTACGAGCAGTACTTC	CASSFASGRDYEQYF
few	TRBJ1-1	TRBV3-1/TRBV3-2	NA	TGTGCCAGCAGCCAAGAACTCCGGACTGAAGCTTTCTTT	CASSQELRTEAFF
NA	TRBJ2-1	TRBV30	NA	TGTGCCTGGAGGGCGGGGGCTCCGGGGCCAGGTGAGCAGTTCTTC	CAWRAGAPGPGEQFF
few	TRBJ2-7	TRBV6-6	TRBD2	TGTGCCAGCAGCCCCGGACTAGCGCGGACGGGGGAGCAGTACTTC	CASSPGLARTGEQYF